Below are 26 T cell receptor beta chains sequenced from a single sample in a study of T cells in localized non-small cell lung cancer. Sequencing was performed with immunoSEQ multiplex PCR; in TCRdb, only in-frame clones are kept and a portion is missing. The sample yields about 33,000 clones, roughly 90% seen once. This material consisted of peripheral blood, taken before any cancer treatment. The source is a man between 35 and 75 years old with stage I lung adenocarcinoma.

The chain has TRBV19 and TRBJ2-1; 9 bases line up with TRBD1. J was trimmed by 2 bases and V by 3 bases; bases with no gene match: 2. CDR3 size: 15 residues. Germline assignment: CDR1 LNHDA and CDR2 SQIVND (reference sequence). CDR3 in amino acids: CASSIGTGPYNEQFF. CDR3 in DNA: TGTGCCAGTAGTATCGGGACAGGGCCCTACAATGAGCAGTTCTTC.

The chain couples TRBV7-2 to TRBJ1-4, with D perhaps matching TRBD1 (5 bases). The CDR3 is made up of 15 amino acids. V shed 0 bases and J shed 3 bases, with 8 bases lying between them. CDR1 SGHTA and CDR2 FQGNSA come from the germline V gene. The CDR3 coding sequence is TGTGCCAGCAGCTTAGCGTACAGGTCTAATGAAAAACTGTTTTTT. Its protein is CASSLAYRSNEKLFF. Complete variable domain (other parts from reference TRBV7-2 and TRBJ1-4): GAGVSQSPSNKVTEKGKDVELRCDPISGHTALYWYRQSLGQGLEFLIYFQGNSAPDKSGLPSDRFSAERTGGSVSTLTIQRTQQEDSAVYLCASSLAYRSNEKLFFGSGTQLSVL.

V is TRBV6-6 and J is TRBJ1-6; possibly TRBD1 for D (5 bases). Germline V gene data show CDR1 as MNHNY and CDR2 as SVGAGI (reference sequence). The CDR3 sequence is 15 residues long. V lost 7 bases and J 8 bases, leaving 18 bases between the germline ends. The CDR3 loop is CASNSRENAYSPLHF. The CDR3 nucleotides are TGTGCCAGCAATTCCAGGGAAAATGCTTATTCACCCCTCCACTTT.

V gene TRBV19 combines with J gene TRBJ1-5; 11 bases align to TRBD1. V trimming: 1 base; J trimming: 5 bases; junction bases outside the gene matches: 7. Germline values: CDR1 LNHDA, CDR2 SQIVND (reference sequence). The CDR3 has 17 residues. The CDR3 nucleotides read TGTGCCAGTAGTATAGTGATAGGACAGGGGGCGTATCAGCCCCAGCATTTT. This gives the protein CASSIVIGQGAYQPQHF.

This clone occurred once. The V call is TRBV19, the J call TRBJ2-7; the D gene is possibly TRBD2 (6 bases). Between the trimmed V and J ends, which lost 5 bases and 0 bases, there was a span of 14 bases. CDR1 is LNHDA, CDR2 SQIVND, per germline (reference sequence). This CDR3 is built from 15 residues. In nucleotides, the CDR3 is TGTGCCAGTAGTCTAGGGACTTCGAGCTCCTACGAGCAGTACTTC. The encoded protein is CASSLGTSSSYEQYF.

The chain couples TRBV6-6 to TRBJ1-1, with TRBD1 matching 7 bases. CDR3 length: 15 residues. J gave up 6 bases and V 6 bases, and 13 bases lay outside the gene matches. CDR1 MNHNY and CDR2 SVGAGI come from the germline V gene (reference sequence). The DNA of the CDR3 is TGTGCCAGCAGAAATCTCGGGGGGGGACAGCCTGAAGCTTTCTTT. Translating it yields CASRNLGGGQPEAFF.

V usage is TRBV6-6 and J usage is TRBJ1-2; D is possibly TRBD1 (5 bases). V lost 1 base and J 2 bases, leaving 8 bases between the germline ends. The length of the CDR3 is 14 residues. Germline CDR1 is MNHNY and CDR2 is SVGAGI (reference sequence). CDR3 DNA sequence: TGTGCCAGCAGTTACTTTGCAGGGAACTATGGCTACACCTTC. It specifies CASSYFAGNYGYTF.

The chain combines TRBV2 with TRBJ1-1; D gene ambiguous. The CDR3 covers 14 residues. Per germline, CDR1 SNHLY and CDR2 FYNNEI. Deletions cut 5 bases from V and 0 bases from J, with 10 bases between. As DNA, the CDR3 is TGTGCCAGCAGTCTCAACTGGTTGAACACTGAAGCTTTCTTT. The encoded protein is CASSLNWLNTEAFF. Full variable domain (outside the CDR3, taken from reference TRBV2 and TRBJ1-1): EPEVTQTPSHQVTQMGQEVILRCVPISNHLYFYWYRQILGQKVEFLVSFYNNEISEKSEIFDDQFSVERPDGSNFTLKIRSTKLEDSAMYFCASSLNWLNTEAFFGQGTRLTVV.

This chain joins TRBV19 and TRBJ1-1; D uncertain. The CDR3 runs 15 residues. CDR1 and CDR2 (germline): LNHDA, SQIVND (reference sequence). Trimming cost V 0 bases and J 1 base, with 9 bases left between them. As DNA, the CDR3 is TGTGCCAGTAGTATAGACAGAGCCCAGAACACTGAAGCTTTCTTT. Translated, it gives CASSIDRAQNTEAFF.

The rearrangement links TRBV30 to TRBJ2-7; a possible D gene is TRBD1 (6 bases). Germline lookup yields CDR1 GTSNPN and CDR2 SVGIG (reference sequence). Trimming stripped 3 bases from V and 2 bases from J, with 20 bases between. The length of the CDR3 is 16 residues. Here the CDR3 DNA reads TGTGCCTGGAGAATAAGGGAGACAGGTTCCACCTACGAGCAGTACTTC. It specifies CAWRIRETGSTYEQYF.

V and J are TRBV20-1 and TRBJ1-2; tentatively, D is TRBD1 (6 bases). The V and J ends lost 5 bases and 8 bases respectively, with 12 bases between them. Germline V gives CDR1 DFQATT, CDR2 SNEGSKA (reference sequence). The CDR3 length is 11 residues. CDR3 bases: TGCAGTGCTCCTTACAGGGACGGCTACACCTTC. Translating it yields CSAPYRDGYTF.

The rearrangement uses TRBV18 and TRBJ2-7; D uncertain. V lost 3 bases and J 2 bases, leaving 11 bases between the germline ends. This CDR3 is built from 14 residues. Germline V gene data show CDR1 as KGHSH and CDR2 as LQKENI. As DNA, the CDR3 is TGTGCCAGCTCACCCTCGGGCTCTCCCTACGAGCAGTACTTC. Encoded protein: CASSPSGSPYEQYF.

The CDR3 bases are TGTGCCAGCAGCTTGGGTTTTTGGGGGGAAGCGCAAGAGACCCAGTACTTC. Amino acids: CASSLGFWGEAQETQYF. The gene calls are TRBV5-4 and TRBJ2-5; perhaps TRBD2 as D (6 bases). The V and J ends lost 0 bases and 2 bases respectively, with 17 bases between them. The CDR3 sequence is 17 residues long. Germline-derived CDR1 and CDR2 are SGHNT and YYREEE (reference sequence).

The V gene is TRBV5-6, the J gene TRBJ2-1, with D perhaps TRBD2 (6 bases). The CDR3 spans 14 residues. Germline V gene lookup returns CDR1 SGHDT and CDR2 YYEEEE. Deletions cut 6 bases from V and 6 bases from J, with 16 bases between. This CDR3 reads CASTSGVGFNEQFF. The CDR3 bases are TGTGCCAGCACCTCGGGGGTTGGGTTCAATGAGCAGTTCTTC.

This chain connects TRBV27 to TRBJ1-5; D unclear. V lost 10 bases to trimming and J lost 4 bases, with 14 bases between them. The V gene's germline CDR1 is MNHEY and CDR2 SMNVEV (reference sequence). The CDR3 totals 13 residues. The CDR3 DNA follows: TGTGCCAACCCTCTGGCCGGAAATCAGCCCCAGCATTTT. It translates to CANPLAGNQPQHF.

J is TRBJ2-7 and V is TRBV19; the D gene could be TRBD1 or TRBD2 (5 bases each). Trimming removed 6 bases from V and 3 bases from J, with 18 bases in between. In germline, CDR1 is LNHDA, CDR2 SQIVND (reference sequence). CDR3 length: 15 residues. In DNA form, the CDR3 reads TGTGCCAGTAGCACACGATACCGGGGCCTCTACGAGCAGTACTTC. Its protein product is CASSTRYRGLYEQYF. Full variable domain (missing parts from reference TRBV19 and TRBJ2-7): DGGITQSPKYLFRKEGQNVTLSCEQNLNHDAMYWYRQDPGQGLRLIYYSQIVNDFQKGDIAEGYSVSREKKESFPLTVTSAQKNPTAFYLCASSTRYRGLYEQYFGPGTRLTVT.

As to this clone: Germline is not matched at one junction end, which may reflect a read error. Other DNA variants within this sample encode the same CDR3. The rearrangement links TRBV6-5 to TRBJ1-1; D may be TRBD1 (6 bases). The germline V gene has CDR1 MNHEY and CDR2 SVGAGI. The CDR3 spans 15 residues. The CDR3 sequence: CASSPPRGRNTEAFF. CDR3 coding DNA: TGTGCCAGCAGCCCTCCGAGGGGGAGGAACACTGAAGCCTTCTTT.

In DNA form, the CDR3 reads TGTGCCAGCAGCGTAGCAGACTTTAATGAGCAGTTCTTC. Translated: CASSVADFNEQFF. The chain recombines TRBV9 with TRBJ2-1; D is ambiguous. Trimming removed 0 bases at V and 7 bases at J, with 8 bases between. The CDR3 totals 13 residues. Germline V lookup: CDR1 SGDLS, CDR2 YYNGEE.

This sequence joins TRBV5-1 and TRBJ1-2, with D perhaps TRBD1 (5 bases). Germline CDR1 is SGHRS and CDR2 is YFSETQ. This CDR3 has 12 residues. Trimming took 3 bases from V and 8 from J, leaving 11 bases between them. CDR3 in DNA: TGCGCCAGCAGCTCAGGGAATGGGGGCTACACCTTC. Its protein product is CASSSGNGGYTF.

The chain carries TRBV19 and TRBJ1-1, with D tentatively TRBD1 (6 bases). Trimming removed 6 bases at V and 1 base at J, with 12 bases between. The CDR3 is 14 residues long. Looked up from germline, CDR1 is LNHDA and CDR2 is SQIVND (reference sequence). This CDR3 is CASRVQGTNTEAFF. The CDR3 DNA is TGTGCCAGTAGAGTTCAGGGGACGAACACTGAAGCTTTCTTT.

The genes are TRBV5-1 and TRBJ2-1, with D hard to call. The CDR3 is made up of 13 amino acids. The V gene lost 0 bases and the J gene lost 4 bases, with 5 bases spanning the gap. Germline V gene lookup returns CDR1 SGHRS and CDR2 YFSETQ. CDR3 protein: CASSLDRYNEQFF. The CDR3 bases are TGCGCCAGCAGCTTGGACAGATACAATGAGCAGTTCTTC.

This clone was detected only once. V is TRBV5-4 and J is TRBJ1-1, with a possible D match to TRBD1 (5 bases). Germline-derived CDR1 and CDR2 are SGHNT and YYREEE (reference sequence). Trimming removed 0 bases from V and 10 bases from J, with 10 bases in between. The CDR3 has 12 residues. CDR3 DNA: TGTGCCAGCAGCTTGGGTTTGGGGGGAGCTTTCTTT. Protein product: CASSLGLGGAFF. The complete variable domain, with remaining parts taken from reference TRBV5-4 and TRBJ1-1, reads ETGVTQSPTHLIKTRGQQVTLRCSSQSGHNTVSWYQQALGQGPQFIFQYYREEENGRGNFPPRFSGLQFPNYSSELNVNALELDDSALYLCASSLGLGGAFFGQGTRLTVV.

The J gene is TRBJ2-1, the V gene TRBV4-2; TRBD1 or TRBD2 may be the D gene (6 bases each). The CDR3 sequence is 12 residues long. From germline, CDR1 is LGHNA and CDR2 YNFKEQ. V lost 2 bases and J lost 13, with 12 bases in between. In DNA, the CDR3 is TGTGCCAGCAGCCAAACGGGGGCAGCCCAGTTCTTC. Its protein is CASSQTGAAQFF.

V is TRBV7-8 and J is TRBJ1-1; no reliable D call. The CDR3 has 14 amino acids. CDR1 and CDR2 (germline): SGHVS, FQNEAQ. V gave up 2 bases and J gave up 1 base, with 8 bases separating them. CDR3 residues: CASSLSISNTEAFF. In DNA form, the CDR3 reads TGTGCCAGCAGCTTAAGCATATCGAACACTGAAGCTTTCTTT.

The V gene is TRBV5-4, the J gene TRBJ1-2; weak D call: TRBD1 (5 bases). Germline-derived CDR1 and CDR2 are SGHNT and YYREEE (reference sequence). The CDR3 length is 14 residues. V lost 3 bases and J lost 5, with 14 bases in between. In DNA, the CDR3 is TGTGCCAGCAGCTCCTCAGGGTCTAGATATGGCTACACCTTC. Encoded protein: CASSSSGSRYGYTF.

J is TRBJ2-3 and V is TRBV5-6, with a weak D call TRBD1 (5 bases). From germline, CDR1 is SGHDT and CDR2 YYEEEE. The CDR3 length is 14 residues. The V gene lost 0 bases and the J gene lost 2 bases, with 7 bases spanning the gap. CDR3: CASSLAGFTDTQYF. DNA of the CDR3: TGTGCCAGCAGCTTGGCAGGGTTCACAGATACGCAGTATTTT.